Each of the 32 T cell receptor beta chains below was sequenced from the same sample in a study of Graves' ophthalmopathy and Graves' hyperthyroidism. Scientists amplified the TCR beta CDR3 regions from RNA transcripts. RT-PCR with HTBI primers came first, then second-round multiplex PCR. TCRdb processed the multiplex PCR reads anew with MiXCR; each CDR3 protein has one entry. The table shows about 600,000 distinct CDR3 sequences, with about 35% occurring only once. Input material: peripheral blood or thyroid tissue (not recorded which). Source of these receptors: an adult man with Graves' hyperthyroidism.

This clonotype has at least ten counts. The chain has TRBV10-1 and TRBJ1-3; 7 nucleotides agree with TRBD1. This CDR3 spans 15 amino acids. Per the germline V gene, CDR1 is WNHNN and CDR2 is SYGVQD (reference sequence). V lost 11 bases, J lost 1 base, and 11 bases stayed unmatched. CDR3 bases: TGCGCCGAGGGCCGGACAGGCTATTCTGGAAACACCATATATTTT. Translating it yields CAEGRTGYSGNTIYF.

This clonotype was recorded only once. The genes are TRBV5-1 and TRBJ2-3; 8 positions agree with TRBD1. The germline gives CDR1 SGHRS, CDR2 YFSETQ. Germline trimming cut 5 bases from V and 2 bases from J; bases unmatched to any gene: 10. The CDR3 loop spans 16 amino acids. The CDR3: CASSPTTGGYTDTQYF. DNA for the CDR3: TGCGCCAGCAGTCCTACCACAGGGGGTTACACAGATACGCAGTATTTT.

This clonotype was counted at least ten times. The rearrangement joins TRBV5-1 to TRBJ1-2, with 7 bases aligning to TRBD1. This CDR3 contains 15 residues. Germline V gene lookup returns CDR1 SGHRS and CDR2 YFSETQ. V shed 4 bases and J 7 bases; nucleotides not matched to a gene: 13. The CDR3 loop is CASSAGQATWSGYTF. CDR3 DNA sequence: TGCGCCAGCAGCGCAGGACAGGCCACTTGGAGTGGCTACACCTTC.

This clonotype was observed at least ten times. This chain uses TRBV28 with TRBJ1-5; 8 positions match TRBD1. V gave up 5 bases and J gave up 3 bases; unmatched junction bases: 9. This CDR3 has 16 residues. The germline V gene encodes CDR1 MDHEN and CDR2 SYDVKM. The CDR3 DNA sequence: TGTGCCAGCAGTCCTACTCAGGGGGCGGTCAATCAGCCCCAGCATTTT. Translating it yields CASSPTQGAVNQPQHF.

The chain employs TRBV4-1 and TRBJ2-5; D gene ambiguous. CDR1 is MGHRA and CDR2 is YSYEKL in the germline V gene. Trimming shortened V by 0 bases and J by 3 bases, and 2 bases separated the two germline ends. CDR3 length equals 12 residues. Written as DNA, the CDR3 is TGCGCCAGCAGCCAAGACGAAGAGACCCAGTACTTC. Residues: CASSQDEETQYF.

The chain joins TRBV15 to TRBJ2-7; D may match TRBD1 or TRBD2 (6 bases each). There are 15 residues in the CDR3. V shed 0 bases and J shed 2 bases, with 11 bases lying between them. CDR1 LNHNV and CDR2 YYDKDF come from the germline V gene (reference sequence). The CDR3 here is CATSRDEGGTYEQYF. Written as DNA, the CDR3 is TGTGCCACCAGCAGAGATGAGGGGGGCACCTACGAGCAGTACTTC.

This clonotype was counted many times. V and J are TRBV20-1 and TRBJ1-2, with D possibly matching TRBD1 (6 bases). Germline assignment: CDR1 DFQATT and CDR2 SNEGSKA (reference sequence). The CDR3 is made up of 16 amino acids. The V gene lost 3 bases and the J gene lost 0 bases, with 17 bases spanning the gap. For the CDR3, the DNA is TGCAGTGCTAGGGCATGGGGACACCAAACTAACTATGGCTACACCTTC. Its protein is CSARAWGHQTNYGYTF.

This clonotype was observed many times. The chain recombines TRBV7-3 with TRBJ1-6; D is uncertain. The CDR3 is 15 amino acids. V was pared by 7 bases and J by 3 bases, with 13 bases between. Germline V gene sequence: CDR1 SGHTA, CDR2 FQGTGA. The CDR3 here is CASTRTALYNSPLHF. The CDR3 DNA reads as TGTGCCAGCACCCGGACCGCTCTCTATAATTCACCCCTCCACTTT.

The chain recombines TRBV5-1 with TRBJ2-5; 7 positions match TRBD1. Germline CDR1 SGHRS, CDR2 YFSETQ. J lost 1 base, V lost 4 bases, and 4 bases had no gene match. The CDR3 extends over 14 amino acids. The CDR3 coding sequence is TGCGCCAGCAGCGAGGGGGCTAGCCAAGAGACCCAGTACTTC. Its protein is CASSEGASQETQYF.

The chain is built from TRBV7-8 and TRBJ2-1; 10 nucleotides agree with TRBD1. Germline CDR1 is SGHVS and CDR2 is FQNEAQ. V lost 5 bases and J lost 6; bases outside the gene matches: 7. This CDR3 region has 15 residues. CDR3 region: CASSPGTGEGNEQFF. The CDR3 nucleotides are TGTGCCAGCAGCCCCGGGACAGGGGAAGGCAATGAGCAGTTCTTC.

This clonotype was picked up one time. This sequence joins TRBV6-1 and TRBJ1-2; no definite D call. Germline CDR1 MNHNS, CDR2 SASEGT. CDR3 size: 14 residues. Trimming took off 11 bases at V and 7 bases at J, with 23 bases between the two ends. CDR3 sequence reads: CAGEDPNSVFGYTF. CDR3 DNA sequence: TGTGCCGGTGAGGACCCAAACTCGGTGTTTGGCTACACCTTC.

This clonotype was observed many times. The genes are TRBV5-1 and TRBJ1-1; D is ambiguous. This CDR3 spans 14 amino acids. V gave up 3 bases and J gave up 0 bases, with 9 bases separating them. CDR1 and CDR2 from the germline V gene are SGHRS and YFSETQ. The CDR3 region has the DNA TGCGCCAGCAGCTCTAGGGCGGTGAACACTGAAGCTTTCTTT. Translated: CASSSRAVNTEAFF.

In the case of this clonotype: A read error may be the cause here, since a much bigger clone is one base away. The chain couples TRBV24-1 to TRBJ2-2; weak D call: TRBD2 (5 bases). This CDR3 comprises 14 residues. Germline V gives CDR1 KGHDR, CDR2 SFDVKD. This chain's CDR3 is CANPGPGNAGELFF. CDR3 nucleotide sequence: TGTGCAAACCCCGGGCCGGGGAACGCCGGGGAGCTGTTTTTT.

Details on this clonotype: The conserved phenylalanine or tryptophan is not found at the CDR3 terminus, so this likely reflects a read error. The DNA is omitted, as the CDR3 cannot be located on it reliably, and the CDR3 follows TCRdb's listing. The chain employs TRBV6-6 and TRBJ2-5; the table calls TRBD1, which could not be checked here. Germline V gene sequence: CDR1 MNHNY, CDR2 SVGAGI (reference sequence). The length of the CDR3 is 16 amino acids, counting both ends. CDR3 sequence reads: CASSYGQGPDGYTFGS.

With respect to this clonotype: This clone may be a read error of a much larger clone one base away. The rearrangement uses TRBV24-1 and TRBJ2-6, with D possibly being TRBD1 or TRBD2 (5 bases each). Per germline, CDR1 KGHDR and CDR2 SFDVKD. This CDR3 has 16 amino acids. V gave up 3 bases and J gave up 3 bases, with 11 bases separating them. In nucleotides, the CDR3 is TGTGCCACCAGTGATCCAGGGACGGGTGGGGCCAACGTCCTGACTTTC. The encoded protein is CATSDPGTGGANVLTF.

This clonotype was recorded many times. This chain joins TRBV7-8 and TRBJ1-1; the D gene is possibly TRBD1 (6 bases). Germline loops: CDR1 SGHVS, CDR2 FQNEAQ. CDR3 size: 16 residues. V was cut by 1 base and J by 0 bases, with 12 bases left in between. CDR3 region: CASSLVGGWVNTEAFF. The CDR3 nucleotides read TGTGCCAGCAGCTTAGTTGGGGGCTGGGTGAACACTGAAGCTTTCTTT.

The V gene is TRBV13, the J gene TRBJ2-3, with D perhaps matching TRBD1 (6 bases). The CDR3 loop spans 14 amino acids. From germline, CDR1 is PRHDT and CDR2 FYEKMQ (reference sequence). The V and J ends lost 6 bases and 5 bases respectively, with 15 bases between them. This CDR3 reads CASRARGRGDTQYF. CDR3 bases: TGTGCCAGCAGGGCCAGGGGAAGGGGAGATACGCAGTATTTT.

The chain employs TRBV6-1 and TRBJ2-7, with D perhaps matching TRBD1 or TRBD2 (6 bases each). Germline V gene sequence: CDR1 MNHNS, CDR2 SASEGT. The germline V and J ends were trimmed by 5 bases and 3 bases, with 20 bases remaining between them. The CDR3 consists of 16 residues. The CDR3 coding sequence is TGTGCCAGCAGTCCTGGGGGGCTTCCGTGGAGCTACGAGCAGTACTTC. It yields the protein CASSPGGLPWSYEQYF.

This clonotype was picked up many times. This chain uses TRBV4-2 with TRBJ2-5, with TRBD2 matching 14 bases. CDR1 and CDR2 (germline): LGHNA, YNFKEQ. The CDR3 has 16 residues. V lost 1 base to trimming and J lost 3 bases; unmatched junction nucleotides: 1. The CDR3 is CASSQGLAGGEETQYF. The CDR3 nucleotides are TGTGCCAGCAGCCAAGGACTAGCGGGAGGGGAAGAGACCCAGTACTTC.

CDR3 coding DNA: TGCAGTGCTAGGGGGCCGGGACTAGCGGGAGGGGGTTACGAGCAGTACTTC. This sequence encodes CSARGPGLAGGGYEQYF. This chain uses TRBV20-1 with TRBJ2-7, with 16 bases identical to TRBD2. The CDR3 sequence is 17 residues long. Losses at the gene ends were 3 bases for V and 4 bases for J; bases not matched to a gene: 9. CDR1 is DFQATT and CDR2 is SNEGSKA in the germline V gene (reference sequence).

This clonotype was counted a few times. The chain carries TRBV5-1 and TRBJ1-3; 12 bases are shared with TRBD1. V gave up 4 bases and J gave up 7 bases; unmatched junction bases: 3. From germline, CDR1 is SGHRS and CDR2 YFSETQ. The CDR3 loop spans 14 amino acids. For the CDR3, the DNA is TGCGCCAGCAGCGTCGGGACAGGGGGCAACACCATATATTTT. Translation: CASSVGTGGNTIYF.

This chain joins TRBV15 and TRBJ1-5; D uncertain. Trimming shortened V by 3 bases and J by 1 base, and 16 bases separated the two germline ends. This CDR3 spans 17 amino acids. Germline V gene sequence: CDR1 LNHNV, CDR2 YYDKDF (reference sequence). CDR3 coding DNA: TGTGCCACCAGCAGTGAAGGAGGACGGAGGAGCAATCAGCCCCAGCATTTT. Translation gives CATSSEGGRRSNQPQHF.

The chain combines TRBV18 with TRBJ1-2, with D possibly being TRBD1 (6 bases). The V gene's germline CDR1 is KGHSH and CDR2 LQKENI. Deletions cut 1 base from V and 6 bases from J, with 12 bases between. The CDR3 extends over 14 amino acids. In DNA, the CDR3 is TGTGCCAGCTCACCACGACAGGAACTGGATGGCTACACCTTC. It translates to CASSPRQELDGYTF.

This clonotype was counted ten times or more. The V and J genes are TRBV12-3 or TRBV12-4 and TRBJ1-1; no clear D gene. The V and J ends lost 3 bases and 5 bases respectively, with 10 bases between them. The CDR3 is 13 residues long. The CDR3 DNA reads TGTGCCAGCAGTTTCGATGTAGGGACTGAAGCTTTCTTT. Residues: CASSFDVGTEAFF.

This clonotype was seen a handful of times. The CDR3 region is CASSYSKGQGLNTEAFF. CDR3 bases: TGTGCCAGCAGTTACTCGAAGGGACAGGGGTTGAACACTGAAGCTTTCTTT. The chain links TRBV6-1 to TRBJ1-1; 10 bases agree with TRBD1. The CDR3 runs to 17 residues. Germline CDR1 reads MNHNS; CDR2 reads SASEGT. V lost 5 bases to trimming and J lost 0 bases; unmatched junction nucleotides: 9.

This clonotype appeared a few times. The rearrangement joins TRBV6-6 to TRBJ2-5; 13 bases fit TRBD2. There are 15 residues in the CDR3. Germline-derived CDR1 and CDR2 are MNHNY and SVGAGI (reference sequence). The junction had 5 bases not matched to a gene; V was cut back by 5 bases and J by 5 bases. The CDR3 nucleotides read TGTGCCAGCAGTCAGACTAGCGGGAGGTTTGAGACCCAGTACTTC. This translates into CASSQTSGRFETQYF.

This clonotype came up many times. V usage is TRBV19 and J usage is TRBJ1-2; D perhaps matches TRBD1 (5 bases). Germline lookup yields CDR1 LNHDA and CDR2 SQIVND (reference sequence). V shed 6 bases and J shed 4 bases, with 18 bases lying between them. The CDR3 is made up of 15 amino acids. The CDR3, as DNA: TGTGCCAGTAGGCGGGATGGGGGTTTCGGCTATGGCTACACCTTC. This codes for CASRRDGGFGYGYTF.

This clonotype has ten or more counts. The chain recombines TRBV19 with TRBJ2-7, with D uncertain. Trimming removed 4 bases at V and 0 bases at J, with 10 bases between. The CDR3 loop spans 14 amino acids. Germline V gene sequence: CDR1 LNHDA, CDR2 SQIVND (reference sequence). The CDR3 bases are TGTGCCAGTAGTACTAGTCGGAGCTCCTACGAGCAGTACTTC. As protein: CASSTSRSSYEQYF. Based on the CDR3 plus reference TRBV19 and TRBJ2-7, the full variable domain is DGGITQSPKYLFRKEGQNVTLSCEQNLNHDAMYWYRQDPGQGLRLIYYSQIVNDFQKGDIAEGYSVSREKKESFPLTVTSAQKNPTAFYLCASSTSRSSYEQYFGPGTRLTVT.

This chain joins TRBV7-9 and TRBJ2-1; 11 bases map to TRBD2. The germline V gene has CDR1 SEHNR and CDR2 FQNEAQ (reference sequence). This CDR3 has 15 amino acids. Losses at the gene ends were 3 bases for V and 10 bases for J; bases not matched to a gene: 8. The DNA for the CDR3 is TGTGCCAGCAGCTTTAGGGGGGGACTAGCGGACGAGCAGTTCTTC. This codes for CASSFRGGLADEQFF.

In this sample, this clonotype turned up many times. The junction departs from germline at one end; a sequencing error may be responsible. The chain couples TRBV5-1 to TRBJ2-7; TRBD1 matches 9 bases. Germline V gene data show CDR1 as SGHRS and CDR2 as YFSETQ. This CDR3 is 13 amino acids long. CDR3 loop: CASSRDRDYEQYF. CDR3 in DNA: TGTGCCAGCAGCCGGGACAGGGACTACGAGCAGTACTTC.

A single count supports this clonotype. The J gene is TRBJ1-3, the V gene TRBV25-1; D is ambiguous. This CDR3 region has 17 residues. Germline CDR1 reads MGHDK; CDR2 reads SYGVNS. V lost 4 bases, J lost 2 bases, and 18 bases lay in between. The CDR3 sequence: CASSVWAQSLTGNTIYF. The CDR3 region has the DNA TGTGCCAGCAGTGTCTGGGCACAGAGTCTTACTGGAAACACCATATATTTT.

Worth noting for this clonotype: Possible read error: a much larger clone is one base away. This chain connects TRBV19 to TRBJ2-2, with TRBD2 matching 11 bases. The CDR3 is 18 residues long. CDR1 and CDR2 (germline): LNHDA, SQIVND (reference sequence). The CDR3 protein is CASMVGLAGGYDTGEPFF. DNA of the CDR3: TGTGCCAGTATGGTAGGGCTAGCGGGAGGCTACGACACCGGGGAGCCGTTTTTT.